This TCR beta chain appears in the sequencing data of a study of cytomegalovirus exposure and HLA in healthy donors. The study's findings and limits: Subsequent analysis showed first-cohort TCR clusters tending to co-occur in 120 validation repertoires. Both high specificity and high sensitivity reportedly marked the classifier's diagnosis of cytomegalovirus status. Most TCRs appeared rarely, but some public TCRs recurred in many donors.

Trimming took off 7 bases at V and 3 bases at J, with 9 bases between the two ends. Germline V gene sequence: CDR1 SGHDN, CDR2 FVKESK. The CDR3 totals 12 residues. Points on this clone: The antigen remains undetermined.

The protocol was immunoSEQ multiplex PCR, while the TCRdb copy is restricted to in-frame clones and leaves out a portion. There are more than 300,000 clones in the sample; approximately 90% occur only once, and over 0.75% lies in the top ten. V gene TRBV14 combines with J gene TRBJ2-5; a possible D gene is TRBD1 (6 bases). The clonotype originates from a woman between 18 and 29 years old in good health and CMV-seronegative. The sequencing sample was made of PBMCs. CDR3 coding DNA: TGTGCCAGCATCCCAGGGGAAGAGACCCAGTACTTC. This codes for CASIPGEETQYF.